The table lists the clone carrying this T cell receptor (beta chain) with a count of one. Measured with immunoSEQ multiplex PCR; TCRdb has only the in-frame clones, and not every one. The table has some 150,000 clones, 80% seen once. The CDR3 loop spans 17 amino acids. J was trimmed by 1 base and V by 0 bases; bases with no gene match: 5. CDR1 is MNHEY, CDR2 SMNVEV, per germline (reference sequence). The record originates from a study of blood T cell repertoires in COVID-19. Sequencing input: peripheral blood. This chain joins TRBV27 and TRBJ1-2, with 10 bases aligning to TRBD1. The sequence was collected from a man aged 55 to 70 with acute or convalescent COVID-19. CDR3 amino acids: CASSLSGTGVYNYGYTF. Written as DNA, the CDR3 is TGTGCCAGCAGTTTATCAGGGACAGGGGTTTATAACTATGGCTACACCTTC.